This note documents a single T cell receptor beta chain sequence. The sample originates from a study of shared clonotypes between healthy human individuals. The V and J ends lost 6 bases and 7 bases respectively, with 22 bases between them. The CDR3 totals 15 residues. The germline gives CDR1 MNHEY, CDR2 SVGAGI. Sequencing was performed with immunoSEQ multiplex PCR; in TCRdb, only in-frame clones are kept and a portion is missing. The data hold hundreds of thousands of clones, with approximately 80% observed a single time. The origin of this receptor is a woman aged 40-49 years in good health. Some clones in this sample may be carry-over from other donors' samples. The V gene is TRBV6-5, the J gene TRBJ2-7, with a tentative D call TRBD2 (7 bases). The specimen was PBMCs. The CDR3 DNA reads TGTGCCAGCAGCCCCTCCGGAGGGGGGGTCCGTGAGCAGTACTTC. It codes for CASSPSGGGVREQYF.